Below, 6 T cell receptor beta chains from the same sample are listed, as sequenced in a study of yellow fever vaccine responses in identical twins. TCRdb recomputed calls from the RT-PCR reads with MiXCR, one row per CDR3 protein. This sample has about 19,000 distinct CDR3 sequences, with about two thirds found just once. This specimen consisted of T cells from blood (PBMCs), unsorted or a sorted subset (not recorded which), obtained before or after yellow fever vaccination (not recorded which). The source is a woman under 30 who received the yellow fever vaccine.

The genes are TRBV28 and TRBJ2-3; D might be TRBD1 (6 bases). V gave up 6 bases and J gave up 4 bases, with 17 bases separating them. The V gene's germline CDR1 is MDHEN and CDR2 SYDVKM. This CDR3 contains 15 residues. The CDR3 is CASRLPQGTADTQYF. In DNA form, the CDR3 reads TGTGCCAGCAGACTGCCACAGGGTACGGCAGATACGCAGTATTTT. The whole variable domain, remainder taken from reference TRBV28 and TRBJ2-3, is DVKVTQSSRYLVKRTGEKVFLECVQDMDHENMFWYRQDPGLGLRLIYFSYDVKMKEKGDIPEGYSVSREKKERFSLILESASTNQTSMYLCASRLPQGTADTQYFGPGTRLTVL.

This chain joins TRBV7-3 and TRBJ1-1; the D is unclear. Trimming took 5 bases from V and 2 from J, leaving 15 bases between them. The CDR3 runs 15 residues. Per the germline V gene, CDR1 is SGHTA and CDR2 is FQGTGA. CDR3: CASSLRRQLNTEAFF. The CDR3 coding sequence is TGTGCCAGCAGCCTAAGAAGGCAACTCAACACTGAAGCTTTCTTT.

This sequence joins TRBV7-6 and TRBJ2-7, with D tentatively TRBD1 (5 bases). V was cut by 1 base and J by 2 bases, with 9 bases left in between. This CDR3 is built from 14 residues. CDR1 and CDR2 from the germline V gene are SGHVS and FNYEAQ. The CDR3 protein is CASSLVVGAYEQYF. CDR3 DNA sequence: TGTGCCAGCAGCTTAGTCGTAGGGGCCTACGAGCAGTACTTC.

The CDR3 DNA is TGTGCCAGCAGTGAATCGGGCTATGGCTACACCTTC. It translates to CASSESGYGYTF. This sequence joins TRBV2 and TRBJ1-2; no definite D call. CDR3 length: 12 amino acids. The V gene lost 2 bases and the J gene lost 4 bases, with 5 bases spanning the gap. Germline-derived CDR1 and CDR2 are SNHLY and FYNNEI.

CDR3 in amino acids: CASSPQADNSPLHF. Here the CDR3 DNA reads TGTGCCAGCTCACCGCAGGCGGATAATTCACCCCTCCACTTT. J is TRBJ1-6 and V is TRBV18, with unresolved D. Germline V gives CDR1 KGHSH, CDR2 LQKENI. Trimming left V 3 bases short and J 5 bases short, with 8 bases between. The CDR3 length is 14 residues. Full variable domain (outside the CDR3, taken from reference TRBV18 and TRBJ1-6): NAGVMQNPRHLVRRRGQEARLRCSPMKGHSHVYWYRQLPEEGLKFMVYLQKENIIDESGMPKERFSAEFPKEGPSILRIQQVVRGDSAAYFCASSPQADNSPLHFGNGTRLTVT.

This clonotype turned up a few times. The genes are TRBV3-1 and TRBJ1-3, with D possibly being TRBD1 (5 bases). Trimming stripped 4 bases from V and 5 bases from J, with 15 bases between. The CDR3 sequence is 15 residues long. Germline V CDR1 and CDR2: LGHDT, YNNKEL (reference sequence). In DNA, the CDR3 is TGTGCCAGCAGCCCCTACGACGGGGGAAGAAACACCATATATTTT. It is translated as CASSPYDGGRNTIYF.